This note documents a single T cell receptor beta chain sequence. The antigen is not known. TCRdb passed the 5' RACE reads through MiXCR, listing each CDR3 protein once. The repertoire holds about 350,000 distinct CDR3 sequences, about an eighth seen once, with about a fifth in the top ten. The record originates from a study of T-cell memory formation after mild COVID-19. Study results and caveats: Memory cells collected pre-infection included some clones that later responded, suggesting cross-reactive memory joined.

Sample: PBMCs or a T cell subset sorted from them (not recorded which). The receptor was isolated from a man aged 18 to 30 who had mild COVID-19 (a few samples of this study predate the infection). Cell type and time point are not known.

CDR3 region: CASSQNRARYNEQFF. As DNA, the CDR3 is TGTGCCAGCAGCCAAAACAGGGCCCGCTACAATGAGCAGTTCTTC. The chain carries TRBV7-7 and TRBJ2-1, with D tentatively TRBD1 (6 bases). The CDR3 covers 15 residues. Looked up from germline, CDR1 is SSHAT and CDR2 is FNYEAQ (reference sequence). The ends were cut back, 5 bases at V and 3 bases at J, with 14 bases in the middle.